These T cell receptor beta chains were read from a single sample in a study of blood T cell repertoires in COVID-19. Only in-frame clones appear in the TCRdb table, and some are missing; sequencing was by immunoSEQ multiplex PCR. The sample has fewer than 250,000 clones; roughly 86% are singletons. Sequencing used PBMCs or T cells enriched from blood (not recorded which). Receptors were obtained from a woman aged 25 to 39 with acute COVID-19. CDR3s include the opening cysteine and the closing phenylalanine or tryptophan.

length | J | V | CDR3
16 | TRBJ2-1 | TRBV15 | CATRSFAGGNSNEQFF
13 | TRBJ1-2 | TRBV30 | CAWSAGTHYGYTF
16 | TRBJ1-1 | TRBV5-1 | CASSSREPSPNTEAFF
17 | TRBJ2-5 | TRBV27 | CASRHTTGGTGGETQYF
14 | TRBJ2-5 | TRBV7-9 | CASSLFQSQETQYF
14 | TRBJ2-1 | TRBV7-2 | CASSVQTEANEQFF
15 | TRBJ2-7 | TRBV19 | CASSPRTVISLEQYF
14 | TRBJ1-6 | TRBV5-5 | CASSGWTGNSPLHF
12 | TRBJ1-1 | TRBV7-9 | CASSFRGYEAFF
13 | TRBJ1-6 | TRBV18 | CASSPYEGSPLHF